Below, 24 T cell receptor beta chains from the same sample are listed, as sequenced in a study of Ad26.COV2.S vaccination and SARS-CoV-2 variants (dated by TCRdb to the early 2020s). The sample's treatment or condition label, decoded: roughly 19 received Ad26.COV2.S at low or high dose, single or two shots; several received placebo; per-sample allocation not given. Repertoires of vaccine and placebo recipients were sequenced from samples collected on day 63 after the first injection. Library construction relied on the immunoSEQ multiplex PCR assay. TCRdb holds this immuneACCESS table with in-frame rearrangements only. Some clones are missing; in checked studies, unresolved V genes explain under half, and the rest has no known cause. The sample table records just over 350,000 clones; 85% of these occur just once. The ten largest account for 2.5% to 3.5% of the sample. This specimen consisted of peripheral blood, obtained in a trial of Ad26.COV2.S vaccine versus placebo. The receptor source for this set is a person aged 18-65 years who received the Ad26.COV2.S COVID-19 vaccine or a placebo.

The chain uses TRBV30 and TRBJ2-7; 16 bases map to TRBD2. This CDR3 region has 20 residues. In germline, CDR1 is GTSNPN, CDR2 SVGIG (reference sequence). V was pared by 5 bases and J by 4 bases, with 20 bases of the junction left unmatched. Written as DNA, the CDR3 is TGTGCCTGGGTTTCCAAAACCGGGACTAGCGGGGGGGCCAAGCCTTACGAGCAGTACTTC. Residues: CAWVSKTGTSGGAKPYEQYF.

This clone has only one observation. CDR3 in amino acids: CASTHPWQGAQGQPQHF. The CDR3 coding sequence is TGTGCCAGCACCCACCCCTGGCAGGGGGCGCAAGGGCAGCCCCAGCATTTT. The chain employs TRBV5-8 and TRBJ1-5; 8 bases are a match to TRBD1. V trimming: 6 bases; J trimming: 7 bases; junction bases outside the gene matches: 18. Per the germline V gene, CDR1 is SGHTS and CDR2 is YDEGEE. There are 17 residues in the CDR3.

This chain uses TRBV7-9 with TRBJ1-4, with D unresolved. The CDR3 covers 13 residues. Germline V gene lookup returns CDR1 SEHNR and CDR2 FQNEAQ (reference sequence). V was cut by 3 bases and J by 5 bases, with 7 bases left in between. CDR3 nucleotides: TGTGCCAGCAGCTTCTCCAACAATGAAAAACTGTTTTTT. This gives the protein CASSFSNNEKLFF. Full variable domain (missing parts from reference TRBV7-9 and TRBJ1-4): DTGVSQNPRHKITKRGQNVTFRCDPISEHNRLYWYRQTLGQGPEFLTYFQNEAQLEKSRLLSDRFSAERPKGSFSTLEIQRTEQGDSAMYLCASSFSNNEKLFFGSGTQLSVL.

This rearrangement joins TRBV5-4 to TRBJ2-7; D not resolved. CDR1 is SGHNT and CDR2 is YYREEE in the germline V gene (reference sequence). The V and J ends lost 4 bases and 2 bases respectively, with 13 bases between them. The length of the CDR3 is 14 residues. The CDR3 reads CASSPPGRTYEQYF. CDR3 in DNA: TGTGCCAGCAGCCCGCCCGGCAGGACCTACGAGCAGTACTTC.

The V gene is TRBV2, the J gene TRBJ1-5; TRBD1 might be the D (5 bases). Germline lookup yields CDR1 SNHLY and CDR2 FYNNEI. V was shortened by 6 bases and J by 6 bases, with 12 bases between the two germline ends. The CDR3 length is 13 residues. CDR3 bases: TGTGCCAGCAGGGGGGGACTAGGTCAGCCCCAGCATTTT. This sequence encodes CASRGGLGQPQHF. The whole variable domain, filled in from reference TRBV2 and TRBJ1-5, reads EPEVTQTPSHQVTQMGQEVILRCVPISNHLYFYWYRQILGQKVEFLVSFYNNEISEKSEIFDDQFSVERPDGSNFTLKIRSTKLEDSAMYFCASRGGLGQPQHFGDGTRLSIL.

The chain employs TRBV19 and TRBJ2-2; D uncertain. CDR1 is LNHDA, CDR2 SQIVND, per germline (reference sequence). Deletions cut 1 base from V and 2 bases from J, with 8 bases between. The CDR3 runs to 15 residues. CDR3 in amino acids: CASSIANRNTGELFF. In DNA, the CDR3 is TGTGCCAGTAGTATAGCTAACAGAAACACCGGGGAGCTGTTTTTT.

The V gene is TRBV11-2, the J gene TRBJ2-3; 8 bases align to TRBD1. Germline V gene data show CDR1 as SGHAT and CDR2 as FQNNGV. This CDR3 is 16 amino acids long. With 0 bases clipped from V and 2 bases from J, the junction kept 4 bases outside the gene matches. The CDR3 region has the DNA TGTGCCAGCAGCTTAGAACAGGGGGTCCCCACAGATACGCAGTATTTT. The encoded protein is CASSLEQGVPTDTQYF.

In this sample, this clone turned up a few times. The rearrangement uses TRBV3-1 (or the pseudogene TRBV3-2) and TRBJ1-5; weak D call: TRBD1 (6 bases). The germline V and J ends were trimmed by 6 bases and 4 bases, with 13 bases remaining between them. CDR3 length: 14 residues. CDR1 and CDR2 (germline): LGHDT, YNNKEL (reference sequence). This CDR3 reads CASRDIQGNQPQHF. The CDR3 DNA follows: TGTGCCAGCAGAGACATTCAGGGGAATCAGCCCCAGCATTTT.

This chain joins TRBV6-1 and TRBJ2-7; TRBD1 is a possible D gene (5 bases). V was trimmed by 7 bases and J by 7 bases, leaving 11 bases between them. This CDR3 has 11 amino acids. Looked up from germline, CDR1 is MNHNS and CDR2 is SASEGT. In DNA, the CDR3 is TGTGCCAGCAACCAGGGTTGGGAGCAGTACTTC. Translating it yields CASNQGWEQYF.

The chain combines TRBV7-2 with TRBJ2-1, with 9 bases that match TRBD2. Germline CDR1 reads SGHTA; CDR2 reads FQGNSA. After removal of 5 bases from V and 7 bases from J, the junction contained 9 bases not matched to a gene. This CDR3 contains 15 residues. DNA of the CDR3: TGTGCCAGCAGCCCTGGGGGTAGCGGGAGAAATGAGCAGTTCTTC. Translation: CASSPGGSGRNEQFF.

This clone has a count of ten or more. This chain connects TRBV6-2 or TRBV6-3 to TRBJ1-6; unclear D gene. The CDR3 sequence is 13 residues long. V was shortened by 0 bases and J by 11 bases, with 8 bases between the two germline ends. Germline CDR1 is MNHEY and CDR2 is SVGEGT. As DNA, the CDR3 is TGTGCCAGCAGTTACTCTGGGCGAGCACCCCTCCACTTT. It codes for CASSYSGRAPLHF.

The table lists this clone with a few counts. J is TRBJ2-7 and V is TRBV5-4, with D possibly TRBD1 on 6 matching bases. Germline V gene sequence: CDR1 SGHNT, CDR2 YYREEE (reference sequence). The CDR3 has 16 residues. V shed 4 bases and J shed 5 bases, with 22 bases lying between them. The CDR3 region has the DNA TGTGCCAGCAGCCCCCAGGACAGCCTAAGTACCCACGAGCAGTACTTC. It translates to CASSPQDSLSTHEQYF.

V is TRBV28 and J is TRBJ2-5; D is perhaps TRBD2 (5 bases). Trimming pared 4 bases from V and 5 bases from J, leaving 23 bases between. Germline V gene sequence: CDR1 MDHEN, CDR2 SYDVKM. This CDR3 is 17 amino acids long. The CDR3 spells CASSSNQPGSRAETQYF. The CDR3 region has the DNA TGTGCCAGCAGTTCAAATCAGCCGGGATCCCGGGCGGAGACCCAGTACTTC.

This clone was counted once. V gene TRBV6-1 combines with J gene TRBJ2-5, with no clear D. Trimming removed 2 bases at V and 4 bases at J, with 11 bases between. Germline CDR1 is MNHNS and CDR2 is SASEGT. The CDR3 length is 14 residues. The CDR3 DNA sequence: TGTGCCAGCAGTGAATTGTCAGGCCTAGAGACCCAGTACTTC. Translating gives CASSELSGLETQYF.

The table lists this clone with a count of one. V and J are TRBV5-6 and TRBJ2-5; 9 positions match TRBD2. CDR1 is SGHDT and CDR2 is YYEEEE in the germline V gene. Losses at the gene ends were 2 bases for V and 0 bases for J; bases not matched to a gene: 5. The CDR3 loop spans 16 amino acids. The DNA for the CDR3 is TGTGCCAGCAGCTTTACTAGCGGGCGCTACCAAGAGACCCAGTACTTC. It is translated as CASSFTSGRYQETQYF.

The chain is built from TRBV4-1 and TRBJ2-1; D may be TRBD1 (6 bases). The CDR3 spans 14 residues. CDR1 is MGHRA, CDR2 YSYEKL, per germline. V lost 2 bases and J lost 10, with 15 bases in between. Written as DNA, the CDR3 is TGCGCCAGCAGCCAAAGCAACAGGGTCCGCGAGCAGTTCTTC. Translating gives CASSQSNRVREQFF.

The chain links TRBV27 to TRBJ1-6, with TRBD1 identical over 7 bases. Germline trimming cut 6 bases from V and 0 bases from J; bases unmatched to any gene: 20. In germline, CDR1 is MNHEY, CDR2 SMNVEV (reference sequence). The CDR3 length is 21 residues. The CDR3 DNA reads TGTGCCAGCAGCCGAATTACAGGGGTTCTCGAGGGGAGCTCCTATAATTCACCCCTCCACTTT. Protein sequence: CASSRITGVLEGSSYNSPLHF.

This clone was counted a few times. This chain connects TRBV15 to TRBJ2-5; D possibly corresponds to TRBD1 (5 bases). The CDR3 length is 13 residues. The germline V gene has CDR1 LNHNV and CDR2 YYDKDF (reference sequence). V was pared by 5 bases and J by 3 bases, with 10 bases between. DNA of the CDR3: TGTGCCACCAGCTACCGACAGAAAGAGACCCAGTACTTC. Residues: CATSYRQKETQYF.

The CDR3 nucleotides read TGCGCCAGCAGCTTGGAGGACTTCTATCAAGAGACCCAGTACTTC. This gives the protein CASSLEDFYQETQYF. The V gene is TRBV5-1, the J gene TRBJ2-5; possible D gene TRBD2, 5 bases. CDR1 SGHRS and CDR2 YFSETQ come from the germline V gene. The CDR3 contains 15 residues. Trimming left V 0 bases short and J 2 bases short, with 11 bases between.

V is TRBV6-5 and J is TRBJ1-2; D is perhaps TRBD1 (6 bases). The V gene lost 0 bases and the J gene lost 3 bases, with 8 bases spanning the gap. The germline gives CDR1 MNHEY, CDR2 SVGAGI. The length of the CDR3 is 14 residues. CDR3 nucleotide sequence: TGTGCCAGCAGTTACTCGGGGGGCCACTATGGCTACACCTTC. It translates to CASSYSGGHYGYTF.

The rearrangement joins TRBV6-5 to TRBJ1-5; tentatively, D is TRBD1 (5 bases). Germline CDR1 and CDR2: MNHEY and SVGAGI. CDR3 size: 12 residues. V lost 6 bases and J lost 4, with 7 bases in between. As DNA, the CDR3 is TGTGCCAGCAGACAGGCGAATCAGCCCCAGCATTTT. Residues: CASRQANQPQHF.

The rearrangement uses TRBV9 and TRBJ2-5, with 8 nucleotides matching TRBD2. The germline CDR1 and CDR2 sequences are SGDLS and YYNGEE. J gave up 4 bases and V 0 bases, and 14 bases lay outside the gene matches. The CDR3 has 18 amino acids. CDR3 region: CASSVGGSGASLGETQYF. DNA of the CDR3: TGTGCCAGCAGCGTAGGGGGTAGCGGGGCTAGCTTAGGAGAGACCCAGTACTTC.

V is TRBV29-1 and J is TRBJ2-2; D gene ambiguous. V gave up 5 bases and J gave up 0 bases, with 16 bases separating them. Germline values: CDR1 SQVTM, CDR2 ANQGSEA. This CDR3 has 16 residues. The CDR3 DNA follows: TGCAGCGTTCATCTAAGTTCAGGAACGAACACCGGGGAGCTGTTTTTT. It codes for CSVHLSSGTNTGELFF.

The V call is TRBV10-1, the J call TRBJ2-1; D is unclear. This CDR3 is 15 amino acids long. Trimming took off 2 bases at V and 0 bases at J, with 8 bases between the two ends. Germline assignment: CDR1 WNHNN and CDR2 SYGVQD (reference sequence). CDR3: CASSEEDLSYNEQFF. In DNA, the CDR3 is TGCGCCAGCAGTGAGGAAGACCTCTCCTACAATGAGCAGTTCTTC.